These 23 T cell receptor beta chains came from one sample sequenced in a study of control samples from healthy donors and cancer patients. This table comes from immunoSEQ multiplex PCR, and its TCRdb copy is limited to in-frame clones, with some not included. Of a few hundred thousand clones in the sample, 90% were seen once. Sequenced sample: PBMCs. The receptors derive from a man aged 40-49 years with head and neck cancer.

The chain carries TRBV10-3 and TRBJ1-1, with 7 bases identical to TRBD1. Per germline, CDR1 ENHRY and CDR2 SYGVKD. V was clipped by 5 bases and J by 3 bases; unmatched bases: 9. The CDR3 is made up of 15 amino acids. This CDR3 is CAISPTGTEYTEAFF. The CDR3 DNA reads TGTGCCATCAGTCCTACCGGGACAGAATACACTGAAGCTTTCTTT.

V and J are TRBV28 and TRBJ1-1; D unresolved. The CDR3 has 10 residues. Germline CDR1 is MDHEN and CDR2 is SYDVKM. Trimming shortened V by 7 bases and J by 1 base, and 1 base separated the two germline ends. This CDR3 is CASKNTEAFF. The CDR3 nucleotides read TGTGCCAGCAAGAACACTGAAGCTTTCTTT. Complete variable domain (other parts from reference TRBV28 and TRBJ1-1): DVKVTQSSRYLVKRTGEKVFLECVQDMDHENMFWYRQDPGLGLRLIYFSYDVKMKEKGDIPEGYSVSREKKERFSLILESASTNQTSMYLCASKNTEAFFGQGTRLTVV.

The CDR3 spells CASSQFKGPEAFF. In nucleotides, the CDR3 is TGCGCCAGCAGCCAATTTAAGGGACCTGAAGCTTTCTTT. The gene calls are TRBV4-1 and TRBJ1-1; D possibly corresponds to TRBD1 (5 bases). Germline CDR1 is MGHRA and CDR2 is YSYEKL. The CDR3 loop spans 13 amino acids. Deletions cut 2 bases from V and 6 bases from J, with 10 bases between.

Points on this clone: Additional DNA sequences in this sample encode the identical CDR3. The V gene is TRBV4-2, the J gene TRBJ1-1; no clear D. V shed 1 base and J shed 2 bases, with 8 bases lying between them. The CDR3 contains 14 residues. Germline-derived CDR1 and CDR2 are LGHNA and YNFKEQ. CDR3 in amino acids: CASSQGSGNTEAFF. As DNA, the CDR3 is TGTGCCAGCAGCCAAGGCAGCGGCAACACTGAAGCTTTCTTT.

In DNA form, the CDR3 reads TGTGCCAGCAGTGACGACAGGGGAACAGCCTACGAGCAGTACTTC. Amino acid sequence: CASSDDRGTAYEQYF. The chain carries TRBV6-1 and TRBJ2-7; TRBD1 matches 8 bases. With 3 bases clipped from V and 2 bases from J, the junction kept 6 bases outside the gene matches. The CDR3 totals 15 residues. Germline loops: CDR1 MNHNS, CDR2 SASEGT.

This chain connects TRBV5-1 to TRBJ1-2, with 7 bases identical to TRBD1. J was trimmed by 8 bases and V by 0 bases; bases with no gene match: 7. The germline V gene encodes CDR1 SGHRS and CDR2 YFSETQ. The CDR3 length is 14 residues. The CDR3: CASSLDPRGYGYTF. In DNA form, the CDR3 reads TGCGCCAGCAGCTTGGATCCCAGGGGGTACGGCTACACCTTC.

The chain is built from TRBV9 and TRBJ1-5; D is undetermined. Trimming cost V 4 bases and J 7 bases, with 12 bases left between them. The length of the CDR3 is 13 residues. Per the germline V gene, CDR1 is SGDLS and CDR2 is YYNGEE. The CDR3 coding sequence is TGTGCCAGCAGCCTTGGAGGGTTACAGCCCCAGCATTTT. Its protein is CASSLGGLQPQHF.

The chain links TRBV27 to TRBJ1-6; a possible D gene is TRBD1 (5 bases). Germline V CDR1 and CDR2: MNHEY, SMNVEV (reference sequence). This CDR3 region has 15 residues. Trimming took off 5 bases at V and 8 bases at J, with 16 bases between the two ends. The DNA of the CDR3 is TGTGCCAGCAGTGGACACGCCGGTGGCGATTCACCCCTCCACTTT. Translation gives CASSGHAGGDSPLHF.

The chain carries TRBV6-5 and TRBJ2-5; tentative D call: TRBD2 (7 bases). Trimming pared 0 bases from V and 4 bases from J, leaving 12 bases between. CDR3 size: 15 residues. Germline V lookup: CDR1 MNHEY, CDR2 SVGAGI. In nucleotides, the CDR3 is TGTGCCAGCAGTTACTCGAGGGGAGGGGGAGAGACCCAGTACTTC. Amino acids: CASSYSRGGGETQYF.

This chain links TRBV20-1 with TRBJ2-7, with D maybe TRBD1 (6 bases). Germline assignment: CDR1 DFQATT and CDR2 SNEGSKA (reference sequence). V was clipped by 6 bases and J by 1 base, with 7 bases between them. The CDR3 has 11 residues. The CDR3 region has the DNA TGCAGTGCCGGACAGTCCTACGAGCAGTACTTC. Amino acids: CSAGQSYEQYF.

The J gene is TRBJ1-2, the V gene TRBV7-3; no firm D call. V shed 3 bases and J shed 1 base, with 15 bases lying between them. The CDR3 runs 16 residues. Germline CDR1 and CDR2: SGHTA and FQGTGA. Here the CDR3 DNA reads TGTGCCAGCAGCTTGGGCGTATCGTCGGGTAACTATGGCTACACCTTC. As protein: CASSLGVSSGNYGYTF. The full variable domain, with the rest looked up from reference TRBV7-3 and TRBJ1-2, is GAGVSQTPSNKVTEKGKYVELRCDPISGHTALYWYRQSLGQGPEFLIYFQGTGAADDSGLPNDRFFAVRPEGSVSTLKIQRTERGDSAVYLCASSLGVSSGNYGYTFGSGTRLTVV.

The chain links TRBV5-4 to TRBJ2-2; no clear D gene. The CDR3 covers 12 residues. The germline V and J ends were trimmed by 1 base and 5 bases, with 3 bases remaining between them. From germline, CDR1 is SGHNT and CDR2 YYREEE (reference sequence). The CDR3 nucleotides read TGTGCCAGCAGCTTGCCGACCGGGGAGCTGTTTTTT. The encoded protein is CASSLPTGELFF.

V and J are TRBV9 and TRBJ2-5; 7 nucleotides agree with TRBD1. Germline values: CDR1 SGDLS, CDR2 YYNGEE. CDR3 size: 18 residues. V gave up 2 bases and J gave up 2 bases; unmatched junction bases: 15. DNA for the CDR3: TGTGCCAGCAGCGTGGAACCCGGGACAGTTCTTCAGCAAGAGACCCAGTACTTC. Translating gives CASSVEPGTVLQQETQYF.

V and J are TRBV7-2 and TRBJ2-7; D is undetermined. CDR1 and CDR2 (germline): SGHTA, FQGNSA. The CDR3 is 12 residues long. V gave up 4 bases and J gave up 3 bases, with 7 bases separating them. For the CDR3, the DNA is TGTGCCAGCAGCTCCGACGGCTACGAGCAGTACTTC. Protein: CASSSDGYEQYF.

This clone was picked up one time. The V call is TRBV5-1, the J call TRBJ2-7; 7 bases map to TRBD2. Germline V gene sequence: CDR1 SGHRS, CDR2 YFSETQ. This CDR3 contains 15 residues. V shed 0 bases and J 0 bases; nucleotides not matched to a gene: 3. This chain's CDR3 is CASSLGGTTSYEQYF. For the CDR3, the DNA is TGCGCCAGCAGCTTGGGGGGGACTACCTCCTACGAGCAGTACTTC.

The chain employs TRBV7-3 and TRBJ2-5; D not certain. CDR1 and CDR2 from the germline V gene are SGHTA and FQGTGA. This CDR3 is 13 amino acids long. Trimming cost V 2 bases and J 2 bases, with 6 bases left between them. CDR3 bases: TGTGCCAGCAGCTTATCTGCACAAGAGACCCAGTACTTC. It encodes CASSLSAQETQYF.

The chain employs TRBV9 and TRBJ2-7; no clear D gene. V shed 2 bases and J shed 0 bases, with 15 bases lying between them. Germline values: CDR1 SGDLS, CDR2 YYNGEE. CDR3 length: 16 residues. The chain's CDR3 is CASSVGFTSPSYEQYF. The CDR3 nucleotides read TGTGCCAGCAGCGTTGGGTTTACCTCCCCCTCCTACGAGCAGTACTTC.

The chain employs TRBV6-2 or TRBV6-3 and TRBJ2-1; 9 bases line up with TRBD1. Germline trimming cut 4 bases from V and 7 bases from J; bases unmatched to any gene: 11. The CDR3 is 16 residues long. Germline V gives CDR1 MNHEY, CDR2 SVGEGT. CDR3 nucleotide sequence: TGTGCCAGCAGTTCCCCGGGACAGGGACAACTAAATGAGCAGTTCTTC. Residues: CASSSPGQGQLNEQFF.

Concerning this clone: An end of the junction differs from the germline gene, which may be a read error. The CDR3 DNA reads as TGTGCCAGCAGTTTAGTGGGACAACGGGGCGATGAGCAGTTCTTC. Translating gives CASSLVGQRGDEQFF. This sequence joins TRBV7-2 and TRBJ2-1, with a tentative D call TRBD1 (6 bases). Germline CDR1 and CDR2: SGHTA and FQGNSA. This CDR3 has 15 amino acids.

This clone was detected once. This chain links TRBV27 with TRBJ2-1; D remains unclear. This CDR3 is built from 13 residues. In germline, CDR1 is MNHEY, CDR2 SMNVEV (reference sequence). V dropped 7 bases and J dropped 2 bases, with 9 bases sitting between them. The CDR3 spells CASTQGAYNEQFF. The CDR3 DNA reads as TGTGCCAGCACTCAAGGTGCCTACAATGAGCAGTTCTTC.

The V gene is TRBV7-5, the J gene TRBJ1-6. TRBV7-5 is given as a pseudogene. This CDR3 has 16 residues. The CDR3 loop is CARSPYGGGEDSPLHF. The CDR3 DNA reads TGTGCCAGAAGCCCCTACGGCGGGGGGGAGGATTCACCCCTCCACTTT.

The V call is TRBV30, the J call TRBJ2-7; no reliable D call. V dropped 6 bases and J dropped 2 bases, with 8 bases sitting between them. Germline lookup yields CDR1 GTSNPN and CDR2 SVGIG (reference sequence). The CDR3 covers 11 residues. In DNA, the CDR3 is TGTGCCTGCCGGGCCCCCTACGAGCAGTACTTC. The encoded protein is CACRAPYEQYF.

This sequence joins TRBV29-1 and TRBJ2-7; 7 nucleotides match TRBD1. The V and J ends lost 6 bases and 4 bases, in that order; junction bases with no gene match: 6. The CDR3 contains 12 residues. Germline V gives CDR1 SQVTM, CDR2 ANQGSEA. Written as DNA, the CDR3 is TGCAGCGTGGACAGGACACGATACGAGCAGTACTTC. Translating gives CSVDRTRYEQYF.